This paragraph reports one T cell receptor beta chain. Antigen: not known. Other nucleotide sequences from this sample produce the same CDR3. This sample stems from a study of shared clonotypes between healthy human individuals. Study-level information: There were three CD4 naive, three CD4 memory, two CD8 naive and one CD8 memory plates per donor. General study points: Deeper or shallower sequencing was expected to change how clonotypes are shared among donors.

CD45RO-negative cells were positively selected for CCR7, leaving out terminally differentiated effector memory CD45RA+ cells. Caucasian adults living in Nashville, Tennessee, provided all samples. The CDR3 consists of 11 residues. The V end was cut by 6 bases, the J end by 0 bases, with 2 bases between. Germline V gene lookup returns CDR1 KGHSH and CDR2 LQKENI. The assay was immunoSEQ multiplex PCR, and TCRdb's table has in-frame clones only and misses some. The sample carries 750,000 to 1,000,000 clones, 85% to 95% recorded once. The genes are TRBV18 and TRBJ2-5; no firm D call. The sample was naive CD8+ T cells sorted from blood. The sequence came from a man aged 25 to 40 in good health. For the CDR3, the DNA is TGTGCCAGCTCGTACCAAGAGACCCAGTACTTC. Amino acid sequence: CASSYQETQYF.